The 21 T cell receptor beta chains below were found in one sample sequenced in a study of Ad26.COV2.S vaccination and SARS-CoV-2 variants. The method was immunoSEQ multiplex PCR; TCRdb's version includes in-frame clones alone and lacks a portion of them. Among 500,000 or so clones listed, approximately 88% were seen once. The treatment was: some 20 received Ad26.COV2.S at low or high dose, single or two shots; several received placebo; per-sample allocation not given. It was on day 63 after the first vaccine or placebo injection that samples were taken. The sequencing used peripheral blood, collected in a trial of Ad26.COV2.S vaccine versus placebo. These receptors all stem from a person aged 18-65 years who received the Ad26.COV2.S COVID-19 vaccine or a placebo.

The chain recombines TRBV6-5 with TRBJ2-4; D unclear. V was clipped by 7 bases and J by 0 bases, with 10 bases between them. The CDR3 is made up of 14 amino acids. The germline CDR1 and CDR2 sequences are MNHEY and SVGAGI. CDR3 bases: TGTGCCAGCAAAACGCGACTAGCCAAAAACATTCAGTACTTC. Protein sequence: CASKTRLAKNIQYF.

The rearrangement links TRBV7-3 to TRBJ2-2, with a weak D call TRBD2 (5 bases). Germline CDR1 and CDR2: SGHTA and FQGTGA. The CDR3 spans 14 residues. V was cut by 5 bases and J by 7 bases, with 14 bases left in between. As DNA, the CDR3 is TGTGCCAGCAGCCCCCTAGCCACCAACGGGGAGCTGTTTTTT. Translated: CASSPLATNGELFF.

The chain employs TRBV2 and TRBJ2-7, with D uncertain. V was trimmed by 3 bases and J by 7 bases, leaving 13 bases between them. Germline V lookup: CDR1 SNHLY, CDR2 FYNNEI. The CDR3 loop spans 13 amino acids. CDR3 DNA: TGTGCCAGCAGTGATGTGGGATTTAGTGAGCAGTACTTC. It specifies CASSDVGFSEQYF. The variable domain in full, with the rest retrieved from reference TRBV2 and TRBJ2-7, is EPEVTQTPSHQVTQMGQEVILRCVPISNHLYFYWYRQILGQKVEFLVSFYNNEISEKSEIFDDQFSVERPDGSNFTLKIRSTKLEDSAMYFCASSDVGFSEQYFGPGTRLTVT.

V and J are TRBV24-1 and TRBJ2-5; 13 bases are shared with TRBD2. The CDR3 loop spans 16 amino acids. The ends lost 7 bases at V and 4 bases at J; junction bases unmatched: 8. Per the germline V gene, CDR1 is KGHDR and CDR2 is SFDVKD. The DNA for the CDR3 is TGTGCCACCAGCACTAGCGGGAGGGCCGGGGGAGAGACCCAGTACTTC. It codes for CATSTSGRAGGETQYF.

This clone was detected a few times. The genes are TRBV28 and TRBJ1-2; 10 bases are shared with TRBD1. V gave up 8 bases and J gave up 3 bases; unmatched junction bases: 15. Germline values: CDR1 MDHEN, CDR2 SYDVKM. The CDR3 runs 17 residues. CDR3 sequence reads: CASEWPGGQGVDYGYTF. CDR3 sequence (DNA): TGTGCCAGCGAATGGCCCGGCGGACAGGGGGTTGACTATGGCTACACCTTC.

The V call is TRBV7-9, the J call TRBJ2-7, with D possibly being TRBD2 (6 bases). The CDR3 totals 14 residues. Germline V gene lookup returns CDR1 SEHNR and CDR2 FQNEAQ (reference sequence). V was cut by 4 bases and J by 2 bases, with 12 bases left in between. The CDR3 sequence is CASSSGGGAYEQYF. The CDR3 DNA reads TGTGCCAGCAGCTCGGGCGGAGGGGCCTACGAGCAGTACTTC.

This sequence joins TRBV6-5 and TRBJ2-7; 7 nucleotides line up with TRBD2. The CDR3 totals 12 residues. V shed 6 bases and J 2 bases; nucleotides not matched to a gene: 1. The germline CDR1 and CDR2 sequences are MNHEY and SVGAGI. The CDR3 reads CASRGLTYEQYF. The CDR3 DNA is TGTGCCAGCAGGGGACTAACCTACGAGCAGTACTTC.

The chain has TRBV28 and TRBJ2-5; D is undetermined. This CDR3 is 14 amino acids long. Trimming shortened V by 8 bases and J by 7 bases, and 20 bases separated the two germline ends. CDR1 and CDR2 (germline): MDHEN, SYDVKM. The CDR3 DNA sequence: TGTGCCAGCGCCCCGAACAGTAAAAGTACGACCCAGTACTTC. This translates into CASAPNSKSTTQYF.

This clone was recorded once. The chain has TRBV12-3 or TRBV12-4 and TRBJ2-5; D remains ambiguous. This CDR3 is built from 13 residues. Between the trimmed V and J ends, which lost 2 bases and 4 bases, there was a span of 8 bases. This CDR3 is CASSLMGGETQYF. Here the CDR3 DNA reads TGTGCCAGCAGTTTAATGGGCGGAGAGACCCAGTACTTC.

The chain uses TRBV10-3 and TRBJ2-1; D uncertain. Trimming shortened V by 3 bases and J by 0 bases, and 12 bases separated the two germline ends. The CDR3 runs 16 residues. Germline V gives CDR1 ENHRY, CDR2 SYGVKD. The CDR3: CAISEIGHGSYNEQFF. CDR3 sequence (DNA): TGTGCCATCAGTGAAATAGGCCATGGCTCCTACAATGAGCAGTTCTTC.

V usage is TRBV12-5 and J usage is TRBJ2-3; TRBD2 is a possible D gene (5 bases). V was pared by 6 bases and J by 6 bases, with 19 bases between. The germline V gene encodes CDR1 LGHNT and CDR2 FRNRAP. The CDR3 spans 15 residues. Here the CDR3 DNA reads TGTGCTAGTGGGGCGGGCTCCCTAAGATCGGATACGCAGTATTTT. It codes for CASGAGSLRSDTQYF.

The rearrangement joins TRBV19 to TRBJ2-1; possible D gene TRBD1, 6 bases. V shed 10 bases and J shed 5 bases, with 18 bases lying between them. The CDR3 runs to 14 residues. Germline V gene lookup returns CDR1 LNHDA and CDR2 SQIVND (reference sequence). DNA of the CDR3: TGTGCCATCCCACTACAGGGTATCGACAATGAGCAGTTCTTC. Translated: CAIPLQGIDNEQFF.

This rearrangement joins TRBV19 to TRBJ1-1; D is unresolved. Per germline, CDR1 LNHDA and CDR2 SQIVND (reference sequence). V lost 4 bases and J 1 base, leaving 7 bases between the germline ends. This CDR3 comprises 13 residues. CDR3 in amino acids: CASSTVGNTEAFF. CDR3 in DNA: TGTGCCAGTAGTACCGTAGGGAACACTGAAGCTTTCTTT.

The chain recombines TRBV7-8 with TRBJ2-3, with 9 bases aligning to TRBD1. V shed 5 bases and J 3 bases; nucleotides not matched to a gene: 6. CDR3 length: 15 residues. Germline-derived CDR1 and CDR2 are SGHVS and FQNEAQ. The CDR3 is CASSRATGGTDTQYF. The DNA for the CDR3 is TGTGCCAGCAGCCGAGCGACAGGGGGGACAGATACGCAGTATTTT.

The rearrangement uses TRBV18 and TRBJ2-3; D is unresolved. Germline V gene data show CDR1 as KGHSH and CDR2 as LQKENI. This CDR3 is 14 amino acids long. The V and J ends lost 4 bases and 1 base respectively, with 9 bases between them. This chain's CDR3 is CASSRAPRTDTQYF. In nucleotides, the CDR3 is TGTGCCAGCTCACGAGCACCTCGCACAGATACGCAGTATTTT.

The chain couples TRBV10-1 to TRBJ1-5, with a weak D call TRBD1 (5 bases). CDR1 is WNHNN and CDR2 is SYGVQD in the germline V gene (reference sequence). V was clipped by 0 bases and J by 5 bases, with 14 bases between them. The CDR3 sequence is 16 residues long. Written as DNA, the CDR3 is TGCGCCAGCAGTGAGTCGACCGGGACGTCAGATCAGCCCCAGCATTTT. Encoded protein: CASSESTGTSDQPQHF.

The V call is TRBV7-8, the J call TRBJ2-1; 13 bases match TRBD2. CDR1 and CDR2 from the germline V gene are SGHVS and FQNEAQ. The CDR3 covers 17 residues. V was pared by 5 bases and J by 0 bases, with 4 bases of the junction left unmatched. The CDR3 protein is CASSRTSGGYSYNEQFF. The DNA of the CDR3 is TGTGCCAGCAGCCGGACTAGCGGGGGTTACTCCTACAATGAGCAGTTCTTC.

A few counts support this clone. The chain carries TRBV5-1 and TRBJ1-2; D is perhaps TRBD1 (6 bases). The ends were cut back, 0 bases at V and 6 bases at J, with 18 bases in the middle. Germline loops: CDR1 SGHRS, CDR2 YFSETQ. This CDR3 is built from 16 residues. The CDR3 reads CASSLEARGRENGYTF. The DNA of the CDR3 is TGCGCCAGCAGCTTGGAGGCCAGGGGTCGAGAGAATGGCTACACCTTC.

The chain combines TRBV30 with TRBJ2-7; 8 bases are a match to TRBD1. This CDR3 region has 13 residues. V shed 0 bases, J shed 4 bases, and the junction held 2 bases outside the gene matches. Per germline, CDR1 GTSNPN and CDR2 SVGIG (reference sequence). The CDR3 DNA is TGTGCCTGGAGTGTCAGGGGGCTATACGAGCAGTACTTC. This sequence encodes CAWSVRGLYEQYF.

Regarding this clone: Different DNA sequences within this sample yield the same CDR3. The chain employs TRBV6-5 and TRBJ1-1; D remains unclear. Deletions cut 2 bases from V and 1 base from J, with 5 bases between. CDR1 and CDR2 (germline): MNHEY, SVGAGI. The CDR3 has 13 amino acids. This CDR3 is CASSYSRNTEAFF. The CDR3 DNA sequence: TGTGCCAGCAGTTACAGTCGGAACACTGAAGCTTTCTTT.

The chain joins TRBV19 to TRBJ2-3; a weak D match, TRBD2 (6 bases). CDR3 size: 13 residues. Trimming removed 7 bases at V and 8 bases at J, with 16 bases between. Germline V gives CDR1 LNHDA, CDR2 SQIVND (reference sequence). CDR3: CASTGASAGTQYF. The CDR3, as DNA: TGTGCCAGTACCGGGGCGTCAGCGGGTACGCAGTATTTT.